This TCR beta chain was recovered during a study of T cell responses to AZD1222 COVID-19 vaccine. In regard to this clone: Its antigen is unknown.

Study results and limitations: Close to half of spike-specific TCRs reportedly recognize unmutated variant regions. Donor demographics were predominantly white British with a female majority; clonal diversity may be underestimated. Just a handful of AZD1222 recipients tested seropositive at baseline.

CDR1 is SGHDN and CDR2 is FVKESK in the germline V gene. V was clipped by 1 base and J by 6 bases; unmatched bases: 8. There are 16 residues in the CDR3. The method was immunoSEQ multiplex PCR; TCRdb's version includes in-frame clones alone and lacks a portion of them. There are 160,000 or so clones in the sample; about nine tenths occur only once, and 1.5% to 2% lies in the top ten. The starting material was peripheral blood, obtained on day 0 of AZD1222 vaccination. V is TRBV14 and J is TRBJ1-1; 10 positions match TRBD1. The sequence was obtained from an adult in good health. Written as DNA, the CDR3 is TGTGCCAGCAGCCAAGTTGGGACAGGGGTGTTGGCTGAAGCTTTCTTT. Its protein is CASSQVGTGVLAEAFF.